This T cell receptor (beta chain) came from a study of tumor and adjacent non-tumor tissue in lung cancer. Study details: There were around 11 adenocarcinoma, 2 squamous cell carcinoma and 1 small cell lung cancer cases. Study results and limitations: Normal lung showed higher cumulative top 100 clone frequency than tumor. Tumor tissue had significantly higher TCR diversity than normal lung.

Three rounds of nested PCR, following a modified ARM-PCR protocol, produced the TCRbeta library. A single record per CDR3 protein comes from TCRdb applying MiXCR to the multiplex PCR reads. Here the sample spans tens of thousands of distinct CDR3 sequences, 65% to 90% being singletons. This sample's RNA came from whole unsorted tissue. Between August and November 2014, newly diagnosed, chemotherapy-naive lung cancer patients underwent thoracic surgery in China. This clonotype was detected only once. The antigen remains undetermined. One end of the junction does not line up with germline, which may come from a read error. This CDR3 contains 13 residues. In germline, CDR1 is SGHAT, CDR2 FQDESV (reference sequence).

The sequencing input was lung tumor tissue. The TCR was taken from a woman between 45 and 60 years old with non-small cell lung cancer. J is TRBJ2-2 and V is TRBV11-1; possibly TRBD2 for D (5 bases). In nucleotides, the CDR3 is TGCGCCAGCAGCTTAGTGCAGGCTGGGGAGCAGTTTTTT. Its protein product is CASSLVQAGEQFF. Together with reference TRBV11-1 and TRBJ2-2, the CDR3 gives the full variable domain: EAEVAQSPRYKITEKSQAVAFWCDPISGHATLYWYRQILGQGPELLVQFQDESVVDDSQLPKDRFSAERLKGVDSTLKIQPAELGDSAMYLCASSLVQAGEQFFGEGSRLTVL.